This TCR beta chain was identified during a study of control samples from healthy donors and cancer patients. V was trimmed by 0 bases and J by 5 bases, leaving 18 bases between them. Germline V lookup: CDR1 SGHRS, CDR2 YFSETQ. The CDR3 length is 16 residues. Only in-frame clones appear in the TCRdb table, and some are missing; sequencing was by immunoSEQ multiplex PCR. The table shows 170,000 or so clones, with around 89% occurring only once. This clone was seen more than once but under ten times. The material sequenced was blood. The J gene is TRBJ2-7, the V gene TRBV5-1, with D perhaps TRBD1 or TRBD2 (5 bases each). The receptor's source is a woman aged 45-60 years in good health. The CDR3: CASSLGGARYGNEQYF. The CDR3 DNA sequence: TGCGCCAGCAGCTTGGGAGGGGCGAGATATGGGAACGAGCAGTACTTC.